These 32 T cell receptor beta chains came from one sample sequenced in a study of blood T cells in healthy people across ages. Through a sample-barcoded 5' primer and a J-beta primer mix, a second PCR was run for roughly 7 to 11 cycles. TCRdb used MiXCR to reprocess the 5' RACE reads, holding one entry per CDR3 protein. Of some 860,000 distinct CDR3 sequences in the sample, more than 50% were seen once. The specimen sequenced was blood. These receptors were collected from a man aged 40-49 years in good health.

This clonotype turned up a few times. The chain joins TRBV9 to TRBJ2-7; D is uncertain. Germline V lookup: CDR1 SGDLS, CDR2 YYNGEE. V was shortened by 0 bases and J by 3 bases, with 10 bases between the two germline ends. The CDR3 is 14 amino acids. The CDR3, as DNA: TGTGCCAGCAGCGTAGGTTGGGGAAACTACGAGCAGTACTTC. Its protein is CASSVGWGNYEQYF.

The CDR3 here is CASSPDAGIYNEQFF. CDR3 DNA: TGTGCCAGCAGCCCCGATGCGGGGATTTACAATGAGCAGTTCTTC. The rearrangement uses TRBV5-5 and TRBJ2-1, with a possible D match to TRBD2 (6 bases). Germline V lookup: CDR1 SGHKS, CDR2 YYEKEE (reference sequence). CDR3 length equals 15 residues. V lost 4 bases and J lost 4, with 15 bases in between.

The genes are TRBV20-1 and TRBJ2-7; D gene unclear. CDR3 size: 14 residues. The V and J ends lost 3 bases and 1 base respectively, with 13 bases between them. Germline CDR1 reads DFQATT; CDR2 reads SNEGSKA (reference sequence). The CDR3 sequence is CSASSNGVSYEQYF. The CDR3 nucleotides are TGCAGTGCTAGCTCGAATGGTGTTTCCTACGAGCAGTACTTC.

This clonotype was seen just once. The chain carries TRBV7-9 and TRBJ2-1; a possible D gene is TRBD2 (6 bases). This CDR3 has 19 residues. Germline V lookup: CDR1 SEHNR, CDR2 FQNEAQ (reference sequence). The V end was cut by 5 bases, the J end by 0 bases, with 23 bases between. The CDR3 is CASSPSRVFSGASYNEQFF. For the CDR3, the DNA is TGTGCCAGCAGCCCATCCAGGGTATTTAGCGGAGCCTCCTACAATGAGCAGTTCTTC.

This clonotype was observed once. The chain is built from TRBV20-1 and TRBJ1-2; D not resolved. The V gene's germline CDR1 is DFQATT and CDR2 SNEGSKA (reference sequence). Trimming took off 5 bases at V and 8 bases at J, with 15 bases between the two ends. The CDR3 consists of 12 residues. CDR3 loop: CSAPQRLWGYTF. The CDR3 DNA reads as TGCAGTGCTCCCCAACGCCTATGGGGCTACACCTTC.

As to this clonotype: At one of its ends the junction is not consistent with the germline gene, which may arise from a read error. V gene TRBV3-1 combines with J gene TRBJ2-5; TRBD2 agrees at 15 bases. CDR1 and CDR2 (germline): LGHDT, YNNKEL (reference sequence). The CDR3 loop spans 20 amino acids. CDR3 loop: CASSQDLRTSGRAGQGTQYF. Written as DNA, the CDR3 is TGTGCCAGCAGCCAAGACTTACGGACTAGCGGGAGGGCAGGCCAAGGGACCCAGTACTTC.

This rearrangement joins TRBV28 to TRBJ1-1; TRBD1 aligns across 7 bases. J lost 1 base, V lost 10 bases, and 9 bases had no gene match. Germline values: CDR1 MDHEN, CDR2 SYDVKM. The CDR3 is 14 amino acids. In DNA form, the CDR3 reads TGTGCCATCCACAGGGGATTCGGGAACACTGAAGCTTTCTTT. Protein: CAIHRGFGNTEAFF.

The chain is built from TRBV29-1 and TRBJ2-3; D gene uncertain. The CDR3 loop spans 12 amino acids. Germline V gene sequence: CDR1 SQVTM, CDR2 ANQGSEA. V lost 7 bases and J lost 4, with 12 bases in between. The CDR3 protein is CSAVLIADTQYF. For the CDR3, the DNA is TGCAGCGCCGTCCTTATCGCAGATACGCAGTATTTT.

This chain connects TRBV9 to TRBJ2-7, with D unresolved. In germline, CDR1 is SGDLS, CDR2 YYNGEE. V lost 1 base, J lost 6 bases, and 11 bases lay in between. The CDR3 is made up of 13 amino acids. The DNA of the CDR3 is TGTGCCAGCAGCGTAAACCCGGTTGGCGAGCAGTACTTC. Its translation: CASSVNPVGEQYF.

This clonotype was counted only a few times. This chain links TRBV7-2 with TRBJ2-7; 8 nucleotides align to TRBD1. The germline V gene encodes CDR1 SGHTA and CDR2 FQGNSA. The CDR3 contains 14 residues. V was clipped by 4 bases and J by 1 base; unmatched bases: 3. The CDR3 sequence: CASSWTGSSYEQYF. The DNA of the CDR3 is TGTGCCAGCAGCTGGACAGGGTCATCCTACGAGCAGTACTTC.

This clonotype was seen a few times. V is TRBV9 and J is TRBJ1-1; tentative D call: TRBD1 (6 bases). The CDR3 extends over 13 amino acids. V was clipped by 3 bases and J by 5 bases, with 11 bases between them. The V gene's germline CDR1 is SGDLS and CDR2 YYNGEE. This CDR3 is CASSGGGRTEAFF. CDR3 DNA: TGTGCCAGCAGCGGCGGGGGGCGAACTGAAGCTTTCTTT. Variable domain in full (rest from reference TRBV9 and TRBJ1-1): DSGVTQTPKHLITATGQRVTLRCSPRSGDLSVYWYQQSLDQGLQFLIQYYNGEERAKGNILERFSAQQFPDLHSELNLSSLELGDSALYFCASSGGGRTEAFFGQGTRLTVV.

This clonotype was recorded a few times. For the CDR3, the DNA is TGTGCCAGCAGCTTAATGGATGGGGGCAGTGGCTACACCTTC. It encodes CASSLMDGGSGYTF. The chain has TRBV7-2 and TRBJ1-2; possible D gene TRBD1, 6 bases. This CDR3 is 14 amino acids long. Looked up from germline, CDR1 is SGHTA and CDR2 is FQGNSA. The V and J ends lost 2 bases and 7 bases respectively, with 14 bases between them. Based on the CDR3 plus reference TRBV7-2 and TRBJ1-2, the full variable domain is GAGVSQSPSNKVTEKGKDVELRCDPISGHTALYWYRQSLGQGLEFLIYFQGNSAPDKSGLPSDRFSAERTGGSVSTLTIQRTQQEDSAVYLCASSLMDGGSGYTFGSGTRLTVV.

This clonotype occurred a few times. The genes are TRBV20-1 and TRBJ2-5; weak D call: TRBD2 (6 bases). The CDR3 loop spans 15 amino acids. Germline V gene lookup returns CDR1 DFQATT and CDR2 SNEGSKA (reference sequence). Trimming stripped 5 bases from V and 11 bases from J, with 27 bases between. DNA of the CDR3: TGCAGTGCTCTTCCGGGCCAGGGTACCAAGCGGGCGCAGTACTTC. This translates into CSALPGQGTKRAQYF.

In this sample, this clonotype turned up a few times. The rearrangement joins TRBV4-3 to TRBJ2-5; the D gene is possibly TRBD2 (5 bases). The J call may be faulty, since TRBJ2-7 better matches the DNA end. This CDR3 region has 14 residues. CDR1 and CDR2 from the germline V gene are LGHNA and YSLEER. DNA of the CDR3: TGCGCCAGCAGCCAAGACACGGGGTACTACGAGCAGTACTTC. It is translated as CASSQDTGYYEQYF.

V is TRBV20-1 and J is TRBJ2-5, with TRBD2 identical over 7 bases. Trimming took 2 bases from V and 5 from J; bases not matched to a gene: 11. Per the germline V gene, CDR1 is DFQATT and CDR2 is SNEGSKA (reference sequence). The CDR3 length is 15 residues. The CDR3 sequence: CSARQGGGEVETQYF. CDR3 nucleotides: TGCAGTGCTAGACAAGGTGGGGGGGAGGTGGAGACCCAGTACTTC.

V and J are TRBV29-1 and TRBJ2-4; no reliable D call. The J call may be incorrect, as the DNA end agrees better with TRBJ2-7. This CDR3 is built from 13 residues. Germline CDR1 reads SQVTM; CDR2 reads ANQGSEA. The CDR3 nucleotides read TGCAGCGCCCAAGGGCGGACCCCCTACGAGCAGTACTTC. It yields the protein CSAQGRTPYEQYF.

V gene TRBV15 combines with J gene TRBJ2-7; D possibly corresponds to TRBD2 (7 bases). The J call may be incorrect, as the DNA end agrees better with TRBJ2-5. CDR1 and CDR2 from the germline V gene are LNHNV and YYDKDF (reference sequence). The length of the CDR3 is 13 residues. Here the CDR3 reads CATSGRDTETQYF. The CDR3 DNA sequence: TGTGCCACCAGCGGGAGGGACACGGAGACCCAGTACTTC.

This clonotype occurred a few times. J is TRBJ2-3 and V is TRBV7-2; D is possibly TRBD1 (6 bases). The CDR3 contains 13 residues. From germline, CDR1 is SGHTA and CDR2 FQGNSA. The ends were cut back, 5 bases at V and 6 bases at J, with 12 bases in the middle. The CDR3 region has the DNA TGTGCCAGCAGCATAGGACAGTCGGATACGCAGTATTTT. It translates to CASSIGQSDTQYF.

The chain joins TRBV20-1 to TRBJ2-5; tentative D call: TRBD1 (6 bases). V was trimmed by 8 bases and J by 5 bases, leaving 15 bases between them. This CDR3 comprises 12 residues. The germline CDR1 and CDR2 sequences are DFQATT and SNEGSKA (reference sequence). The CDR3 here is CSLQGGSETQYF. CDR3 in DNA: TGCAGTCTGCAAGGGGGTTCCGAGACCCAGTACTTC.

The CDR3 region is CASSAIRPRRQYF. The CDR3 nucleotides are TGTGCCAGCAGCGCCATCCGACCAAGAAGGCAGTATTTT. V is TRBV7-2 and J is TRBJ2-3, with D unclear. Trimming cost V 5 bases and J 11 bases, with 17 bases left between them. CDR1 and CDR2 (germline): SGHTA, FQGNSA. The CDR3 is made up of 13 amino acids.

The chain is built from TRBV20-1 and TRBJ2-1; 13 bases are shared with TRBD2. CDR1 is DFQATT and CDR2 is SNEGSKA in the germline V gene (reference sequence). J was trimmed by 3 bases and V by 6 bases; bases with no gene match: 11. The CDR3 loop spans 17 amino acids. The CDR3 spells CSAKGTSGASRYNEQFF. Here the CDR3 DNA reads TGCAGTGCAAAGGGGACTAGCGGGGCCTCCCGCTACAATGAGCAGTTCTTC.

The CDR3 sequence is CASSLVQEKLFF. The CDR3 DNA sequence: TGTGCCAGCAGCTTAGTCCAGGAAAAACTGTTTTTT. The chain is built from TRBV7-2 and TRBJ1-4; the D is unclear. Germline CDR1 and CDR2: SGHTA and FQGNSA. V was pared by 1 base and J by 8 bases, with 5 bases between. The CDR3 extends over 12 amino acids.

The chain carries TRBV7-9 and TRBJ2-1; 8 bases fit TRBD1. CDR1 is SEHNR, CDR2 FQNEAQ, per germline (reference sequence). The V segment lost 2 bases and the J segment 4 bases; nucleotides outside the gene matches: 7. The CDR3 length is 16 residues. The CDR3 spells CASSLTPTGVYNEQFF. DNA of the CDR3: TGTGCCAGCAGCTTAACCCCGACAGGGGTATACAATGAGCAGTTCTTC.

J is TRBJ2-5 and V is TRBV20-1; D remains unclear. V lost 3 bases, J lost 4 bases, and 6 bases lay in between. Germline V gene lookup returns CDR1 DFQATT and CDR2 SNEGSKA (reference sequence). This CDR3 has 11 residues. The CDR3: CSASFIETQYF. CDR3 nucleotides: TGCAGTGCTAGTTTTATAGAGACCCAGTACTTC.

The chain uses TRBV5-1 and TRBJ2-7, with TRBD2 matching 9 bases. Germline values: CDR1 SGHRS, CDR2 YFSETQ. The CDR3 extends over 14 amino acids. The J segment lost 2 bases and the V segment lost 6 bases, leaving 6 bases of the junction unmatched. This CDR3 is CASTAGTSPYEQYF. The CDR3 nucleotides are TGCGCCAGCACTGCCGGGACTAGCCCCTACGAGCAGTACTTC.

CDR3 in amino acids: CASMILATYEQYF. In DNA, the CDR3 is TGTGCCAGCATGATCTTAGCGACCTACGAGCAGTACTTC. The rearrangement links TRBV6-5 to TRBJ2-7, with a possible D match to TRBD2 (5 bases). The V and J ends lost 7 bases and 2 bases respectively, with 12 bases between them. This CDR3 is 13 amino acids long. CDR1 is MNHEY, CDR2 SVGAGI, per germline.

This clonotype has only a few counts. CDR3 in amino acids: CASSFSDRMQFF. CDR3 nucleotides: TGTGCCAGCAGCTTCTCGGACAGAATGCAGTTCTTC. The genes are TRBV7-9 and TRBJ2-1, with D perhaps TRBD1 (6 bases). Germline CDR1 SEHNR, CDR2 FQNEAQ (reference sequence). The CDR3 consists of 12 residues. The V end lost 3 bases, the J end lost 12 bases, and 12 bases lay between the germline ends. Using reference TRBV7-9 and TRBJ2-1 for the parts outside the CDR3, the full variable domain is DTGVSQNPRHKITKRGQNVTFRCDPISEHNRLYWYRQTLGQGPEFLTYFQNEAQLEKSRLLSDRFSAERPKGSFSTLEIQRTEQGDSAMYLCASSFSDRMQFFGPGTRLTVL.

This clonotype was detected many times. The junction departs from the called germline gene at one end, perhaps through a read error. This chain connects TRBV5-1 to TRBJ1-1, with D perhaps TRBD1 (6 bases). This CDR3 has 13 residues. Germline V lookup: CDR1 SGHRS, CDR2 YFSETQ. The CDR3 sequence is CASSLAGDTEAFF. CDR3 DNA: TGTGCCAGCAGTTTAGCAGGGGACACTGAAGCTTTCTTT.

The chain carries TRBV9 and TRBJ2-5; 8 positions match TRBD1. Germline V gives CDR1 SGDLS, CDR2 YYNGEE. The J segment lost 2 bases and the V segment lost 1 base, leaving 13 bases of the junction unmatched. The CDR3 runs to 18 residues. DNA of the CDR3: TGTGCCAGCAGCGTAAGCCAGGGGGCCTACGGGTTACAAGAGACCCAGTACTTC. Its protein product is CASSVSQGAYGLQETQYF.

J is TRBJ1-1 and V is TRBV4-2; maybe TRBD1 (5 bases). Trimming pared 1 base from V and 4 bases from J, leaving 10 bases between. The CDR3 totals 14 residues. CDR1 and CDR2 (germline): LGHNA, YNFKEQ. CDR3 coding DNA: TGTGCCAGCAGCCAAGTGGAGGGGTCCACTGAAGCTTTCTTT. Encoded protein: CASSQVEGSTEAFF.

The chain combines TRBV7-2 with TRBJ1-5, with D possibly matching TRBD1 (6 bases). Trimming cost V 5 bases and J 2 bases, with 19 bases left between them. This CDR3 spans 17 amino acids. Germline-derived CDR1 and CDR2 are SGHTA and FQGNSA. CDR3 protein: CTSSPIQGRRGNQPQHF. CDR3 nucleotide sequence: TGTACCAGCAGCCCGATACAGGGACGGAGAGGCAATCAGCCCCAGCATTTT.

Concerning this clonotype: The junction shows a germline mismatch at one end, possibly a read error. CDR3 in amino acids: CVSSPNSRYEQYF. The CDR3 DNA follows: TGTGTCAGCAGCCCGAACTCGCGGTACGAGCAGTACTTC. The chain has TRBV7-9 and TRBJ2-7, with D hard to call. CDR1 is SEHNR and CDR2 is FQNEAQ in the germline V gene (reference sequence). The CDR3 sequence is 13 residues long.